This entry is about one T cell receptor beta chain. The record originates from a study of blood T cell repertoires in COVID-19. Study-wide background: COVID-19 samples, acute and convalescent, were from the United States, Italy and Spain.

The CDR3 is made up of 15 amino acids. In germline, CDR1 is MGHDK, CDR2 SYGVNS. V was clipped by 2 bases and J by 7 bases; unmatched bases: 4. Assay: immunoSEQ multiplex PCR; the TCRdb copy retains only in-frame clones and omits some. The sample carries about 210,000 clones, about 87% recorded once. The chain recombines TRBV25-1 with TRBJ1-6, with 8 bases fitting TRBD1. The sequence derives from a man aged 18-30 years with acute COVID-19. Sequencing was carried out using PBMCs or T cells enriched from blood (not recorded which). The DNA for the CDR3 is TGTGCCAGCAGTGAACAGGGGGCCCAGAATTCACCCCTCCACTTT. This translates into CASSEQGAQNSPLHF.